Below are 8 T cell receptor beta chains sequenced from a single sample in a study of blood T cell repertoires in COVID-19. Assay used: immunoSEQ multiplex PCR; TCRdb lists only in-frame clones, some missing. The sample records 150,000 or so clones, roughly 82% being singletons. The specimen was peripheral blood. The receptors shown here come from a middle-aged woman with COVID-19, enrolled during active disease.

The rearrangement joins TRBV19 to TRBJ2-1; TRBD2 agrees at 7 bases. V dropped 4 bases and J dropped 7; count of bases not matched to a gene: 10. The CDR3 runs to 15 residues. Germline CDR1 LNHDA, CDR2 SQIVND (reference sequence). CDR3 DNA sequence: TGTGCCAGTAGTACTGCCGGGACTAAAGGGAATGAGCAGTTCTTC. Translating gives CASSTAGTKGNEQFF. The full variable domain, its missing parts supplied by reference TRBV19 and TRBJ2-1, is DGGITQSPKYLFRKEGQNVTLSCEQNLNHDAMYWYRQDPGQGLRLIYYSQIVNDFQKGDIAEGYSVSREKKESFPLTVTSAQKNPTAFYLCASSTAGTKGNEQFFGPGTRLTVL.

The gene calls are TRBV4-2 and TRBJ1-1, with D perhaps TRBD1 (5 bases). CDR1 is LGHNA, CDR2 YNFKEQ, per germline. The CDR3 loop spans 16 amino acids. V was trimmed by 1 base and J by 3 bases, leaving 15 bases between them. The CDR3 spells CASSQGGLRRDTEAFF. The DNA for the CDR3 is TGTGCCAGCAGCCAAGGGGGACTCCGGCGGGACACTGAAGCTTTCTTT.

This chain joins TRBV11-2 and TRBJ2-7; D may be TRBD1 (5 bases). The germline gives CDR1 SGHAT, CDR2 FQNNGV. The V gene lost 5 bases and the J gene lost 5 bases, with 10 bases spanning the gap. CDR3 length: 12 amino acids. This CDR3 reads CASSPGIDEQYF. The CDR3 coding sequence is TGTGCCAGCAGCCCAGGGATAGACGAGCAGTACTTC.

V is TRBV7-3 and J is TRBJ2-1; unclear D gene. The germline V gene has CDR1 SGHTA and CDR2 FQGTGA. The CDR3 spans 14 residues. Trimming removed 2 bases at V and 14 bases at J, with 19 bases between. The CDR3 protein is CASSLGPPPRYKFF. As DNA, the CDR3 is TGTGCCAGCAGCTTAGGCCCCCCCCCTAGGTATAAGTTCTTC. The entire variable domain, with the rest obtained from reference TRBV7-3 and TRBJ2-1, is as follows: GAGVSQTPSNKVTEKGKYVELRCDPISGHTALYWYRQSLGQGPEFLIYFQGTGAADDSGLPNDRFFAVRPEGSVSTLKIQRTERGDSAVYLCASSLGPPPRYKFFGPGTRLTVL.

By its share, this clone is medium-sized. The chain combines TRBV4-2 with TRBJ1-2; D call uncertain. Trimming removed 2 bases at V and 7 bases at J, with 17 bases between. Germline V gene data show CDR1 as LGHNA and CDR2 as YNFKEQ. CDR3 length equals 15 residues. DNA for the CDR3: TGTGCCAGCAGCCAACGAATCTCGGGAAGTGGTGGCTACACCTTC. Translating it yields CASSQRISGSGGYTF.

This clone came up a few times. This chain joins TRBV18 and TRBJ1-3; D is possibly TRBD1 (5 bases). CDR1 and CDR2 (germline): KGHSH, LQKENI. This CDR3 comprises 18 residues. V gave up 2 bases and J gave up 0 bases, with 17 bases separating them. The DNA of the CDR3 is TGTGCCAGCTCACCAACGGATAGGGGCCGAGTCTCTGGAAACACCATATATTTT. Amino acid sequence: CASSPTDRGRVSGNTIYF.

This chain connects TRBV5-6 to TRBJ1-5; D gene unclear. Germline V lookup: CDR1 SGHDT, CDR2 YYEEEE. The ends were cut back, 1 base at V and 4 bases at J, with 12 bases in the middle. The CDR3 consists of 15 residues. In nucleotides, the CDR3 is TGTGCCAGCAGCTTGTGGGGAGTCAGAAATCAGCCCCAGCATTTT. It codes for CASSLWGVRNQPQHF.

The chain is built from TRBV18 and TRBJ2-1; 15 bases agree with TRBD2. The CDR3 covers 17 residues. V gave up 5 bases and J gave up 6 bases; unmatched junction bases: 8. From germline, CDR1 is KGHSH and CDR2 LQKENI. This CDR3 reads CASSSGLAGGERNEQFF. The CDR3 nucleotides read TGTGCCAGCTCATCGGGACTAGCGGGAGGAGAGCGCAATGAGCAGTTCTTC.